This T cell receptor (beta chain) was retrieved from a study of blood T cell repertoires in COVID-19. Looking at the study overall: Acute-phase and convalescent COVID-19 samples originated in the United States, Italy and Spain. PBMCs, B-cell-depleted T cells, or T cells provided the cDNA or gDNA that made up the material.

There are a few counts of this clone. The Seattle patients, enrolled during active infection, were followed longitudinally. Between the trimmed V and J ends, which lost 1 base and 1 base, there was a span of 11 bases. The CDR3 extends over 17 amino acids. The germline V gene has CDR1 SGHTA and CDR2 FQGNSA. Original processing methods: Amplified reference gene primers provided the basis for estimating nucleated cell counts. Produced via immunoSEQ multiplex PCR; TCRdb's table is partial and in-frame only. D and trimming come from the DNA, and the V and J calls and clone size come from that table. Here the sample spans about 350,000 clones, 75% to 90% being singletons.

The V call is TRBV7-2, the J call TRBJ1-6, with D unresolved. Specimen: peripheral blood. This receptor was taken from a woman in her sixties or seventies with COVID-19, enrolled during active disease. The CDR3 DNA reads as TGTGCCAGCAGCTTAGTCCCCGAGTATTCCTATAATTCACCCCTCCACTTT. This translates into CASSLVPEYSYNSPLHF.